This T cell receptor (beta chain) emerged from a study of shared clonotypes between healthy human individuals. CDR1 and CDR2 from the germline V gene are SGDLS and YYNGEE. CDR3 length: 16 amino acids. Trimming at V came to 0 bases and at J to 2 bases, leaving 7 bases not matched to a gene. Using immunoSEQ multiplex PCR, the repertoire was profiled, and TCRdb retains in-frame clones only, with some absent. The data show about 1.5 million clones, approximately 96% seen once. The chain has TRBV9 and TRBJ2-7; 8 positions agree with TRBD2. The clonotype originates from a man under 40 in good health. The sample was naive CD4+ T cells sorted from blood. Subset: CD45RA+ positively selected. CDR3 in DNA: TGTGCCAGCAGCGTAGCAGCGGGGGTGAAGACCTACGAGCAGTACTTC. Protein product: CASSVAAGVKTYEQYF. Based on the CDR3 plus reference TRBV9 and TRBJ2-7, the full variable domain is DSGVTQTPKHLITATGQRVTLRCSPRSGDLSVYWYQQSLDQGLQFLIQYYNGEERAKGNILERFSAQQFPDLHSELNLSSLELGDSALYFCASSVAAGVKTYEQYFGPGTRLTVT.